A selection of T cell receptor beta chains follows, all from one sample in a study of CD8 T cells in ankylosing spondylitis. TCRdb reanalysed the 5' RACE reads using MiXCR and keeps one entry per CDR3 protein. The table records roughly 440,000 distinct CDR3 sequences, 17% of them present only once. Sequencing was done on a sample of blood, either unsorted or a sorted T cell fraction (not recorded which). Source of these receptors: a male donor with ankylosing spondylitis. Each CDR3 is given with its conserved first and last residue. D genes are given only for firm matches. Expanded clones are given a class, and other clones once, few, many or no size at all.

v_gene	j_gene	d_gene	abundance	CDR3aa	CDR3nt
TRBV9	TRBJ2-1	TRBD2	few	CASSPLIRGGAYNEQFF	TGTGCCAGCAGCCCCCTGATTCGCGGGGGGGCGTACAATGAGCAGTTCTTC
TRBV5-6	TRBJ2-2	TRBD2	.	CASSGTTSGSRNGELFF	TGTGCCAGCAGCGGGACGACTAGCGGGAGTCGGAACGGGGAGCTGTTTTTT
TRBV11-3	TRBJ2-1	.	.	CASSLVGAEYNEQFF	TGTGCCAGCAGCTTAGTAGGGGCCGAGTACAATGAGCAGTTCTTC
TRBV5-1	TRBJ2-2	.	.	CASSFYGGNTGELFF	TGCGCCAGCAGCTTTTATGGGGGGAACACCGGGGAGCTGTTTTTT
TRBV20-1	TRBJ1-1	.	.	CSARGVGTEAFF	TGCAGTGCTAGGGGGGTGGGCACTGAAGCTTTCTTT
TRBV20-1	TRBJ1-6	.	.	CSARDLRQVMWNSPLHF	TGCAGTGCTAGAGATCTTCGGCAGGTGATGTGGAATTCACCCCTCCACTTT
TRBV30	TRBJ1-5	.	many	CAWSERDQPQHF	TGTGCCTGGAGTGAAAGGGATCAGCCCCAGCATTTT
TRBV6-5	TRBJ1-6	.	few	CASSYSPGANSPLHF	TGTGCCAGCAGTTACTCCCCGGGGGCTAATTCACCCCTCCACTTT
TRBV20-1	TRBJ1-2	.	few	CSALIDATYGYTF	TGCAGTGCTTTGATAGACGCAACCTATGGCTACACCTTC
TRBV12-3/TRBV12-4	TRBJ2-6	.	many	CASSLQGSGANVLTF	TGTGCCAGCAGTCTCCAGGGTTCTGGGGCCAACGTCCTGACTTTC
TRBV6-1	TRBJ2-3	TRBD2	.	CASSEARLAGLASTDTQYF	TGTGCCAGCAGTGAAGCGCGACTAGCGGGTCTAGCTAGCACAGATACGCAGTATTTT
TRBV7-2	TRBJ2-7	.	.	CASSLGAVAYEQYF	TGTGCCAGCAGCTTAGGAGCAGTAGCCTACGAGCAGTACTTC
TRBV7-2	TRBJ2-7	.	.	CASSLAGLRDSYEQYF	TGTGCCAGCAGCTTAGCGGGGTTACGGGACTCCTACGAGCAGTACTTC
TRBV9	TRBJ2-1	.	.	CASSVGGRPDNEQFF	TGTGCCAGCAGCGTCGGGGGGCGCCCCGACAATGAGCAGTTCTTC
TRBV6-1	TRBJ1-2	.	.	CASTSQGRYGYTF	TGTGCCAGCACCTCGCAGGGAAGGTATGGCTACACCTTC
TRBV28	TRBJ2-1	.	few	CASSFPGVAKNEQFF	TGTGCCAGCAGTTTCCCCGGCGTGGCGAAGAATGAGCAGTTCTTC
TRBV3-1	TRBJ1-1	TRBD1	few	CASSRTGKSLGTEAFF	TGTGCCAGCAGCCGGACAGGGAAAAGCCTTGGGACTGAAGCTTTCTTT
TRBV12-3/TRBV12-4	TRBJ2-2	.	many	CASYEGGSTGELFF	TGTGCCAGCTATGAGGGCGGAAGCACCGGGGAGCTGTTTTTT
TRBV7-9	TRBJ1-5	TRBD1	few	CASSNQDRPNQPQHF	TGTGCCAGCAGCAACCAGGACAGGCCCAATCAGCCCCAGCATTTT
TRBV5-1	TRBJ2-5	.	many	CASSLGRNMYQETQYF	TGCGCCAGCAGCTTGGGGAGGAACATGTACCAAGAGACCCAGTACTTC
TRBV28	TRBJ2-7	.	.	CASRSGDSYEQYF	TGTGCCAGCAGATCGGGGGACTCCTACGAGCAGTACTTC
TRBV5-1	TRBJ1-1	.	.	CASSSGQIYTEAFF	TGCGCCAGCAGCTCCGGACAGATTTACACTGAAGCTTTCTTT
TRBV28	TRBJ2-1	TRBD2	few	CASRKAGGTSGEQFF	TGTGCCAGCAGGAAAGCGGGAGGGACCTCCGGTGAGCAGTTCTTC
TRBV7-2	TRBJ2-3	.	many	CASSPRSGADTQYF	TGTGCCAGCAGCCCCCGTTCAGGTGCAGATACGCAGTATTTT
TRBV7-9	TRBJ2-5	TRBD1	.	CASSLTGTGWETQYF	TGTGCCAGCAGCTTAACTGGGACAGGGTGGGAGACCCAGTACTTC
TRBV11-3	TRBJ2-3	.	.	CASSLNYGTQYF	TGTGCCAGCAGCTTAAACTACGGTACGCAGTATTTT
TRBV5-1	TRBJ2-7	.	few	CASSLVGDPYEQYF	TGCGCCAGCAGCTTAGTGGGAGACCCCTACGAGCAGTACTTC
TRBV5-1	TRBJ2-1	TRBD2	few	CASSPAGGGADEQFF	TGCGCCAGCAGCCCCGCTGGCGGGGGGGCCGATGAGCAGTTCTTC
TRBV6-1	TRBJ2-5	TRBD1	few	CASSPGTGFPIKETQYF	TGTGCCAGCAGCCCAGGGACAGGGTTCCCCATTAAAGAGACCCAGTACTTC
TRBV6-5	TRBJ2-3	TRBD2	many	CASSYSGGSGTDTQYF	TGTGCCAGCAGTTATTCCGGCGGGAGCGGCACAGATACGCAGTATTTT
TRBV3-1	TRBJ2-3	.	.	CASSRTAEETDTQYF	TGTGCCAGCAGCCGAACAGCGGAGGAAACAGATACGCAGTATTTT
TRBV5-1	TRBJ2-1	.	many	CASSFGGDYNEQFF	TGCGCCAGCAGCTTCGGCGGAGATTACAATGAGCAGTTCTTC
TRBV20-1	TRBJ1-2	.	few	CSAQRAGVEYGYTF	TGCAGTGCCCAAAGGGCAGGGGTAGAGTATGGCTACACCTTC
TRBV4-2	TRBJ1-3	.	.	CASSQDPRKDRPSSGNTIYF	TGTGCCAGCAGCCAAGATCCGAGGAAAGACAGGCCCAGCTCTGGAAACACCATATATTTT
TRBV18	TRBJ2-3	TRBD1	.	CASSRQGKTDTQYF	TGTGCCAGCTCACGACAGGGAAAGACAGATACGCAGTATTTT
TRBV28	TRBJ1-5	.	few	CASSLASGYQPQHF	TGTGCCAGCAGTTTGGCGTCAGGGTATCAGCCCCAGCATTTT
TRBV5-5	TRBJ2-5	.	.	CASSHSGTPAQETQYF	TGTGCCAGCAGCCACTCTGGTACGCCCGCACAAGAGACCCAGTACTTC
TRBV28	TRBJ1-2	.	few	CASKWRANYGYTF	TGTGCCAGCAAGTGGAGGGCTAACTATGGCTACACCTTC
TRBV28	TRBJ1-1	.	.	CASSLSGPAGTEAFF	TGTGCCAGCAGTCTGTCGGGGCCCGCTGGGACTGAAGCTTTCTTT
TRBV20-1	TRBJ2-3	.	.	CSARRRWRDTQYF	TGCAGTGCTAGAAGGAGGTGGAGAGATACGCAGTATTTT
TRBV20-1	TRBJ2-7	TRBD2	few	CSAGGTSGRESYEQYF	TGCAGTGCTGGCGGGACTAGCGGGAGGGAAAGCTACGAGCAGTACTTC
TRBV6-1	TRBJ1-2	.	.	CASSTPGINYGYTF	TGTGCCAGCAGCACGCCCGGGATAAACTATGGCTACACCTTC
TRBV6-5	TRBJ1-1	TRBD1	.	CASSYSGTGDTEAFF	TGTGCCAGCAGTTACTCCGGGACAGGGGACACTGAAGCTTTCTTT
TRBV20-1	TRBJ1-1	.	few	CSAPGGGSSGAEAFF	TGCAGTGCCCCTGGGGGGGGGTCTTCTGGGGCTGAAGCTTTCTTT
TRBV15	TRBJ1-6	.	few	CATSRAAEKRSPLHF	TGTGCCACCAGCAGAGCCGCGGAGAAGCGTTCACCCCTCCACTTT
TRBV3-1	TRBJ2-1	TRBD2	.	CASSRGYGAGGRNEQFF	TGTGCCAGCAGCCGGGGTTACGGAGCGGGAGGGCGTAATGAGCAGTTCTTC
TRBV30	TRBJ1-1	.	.	CAWTGHTEAFF	TGTGCCTGGACGGGACACACTGAAGCTTTCTTT